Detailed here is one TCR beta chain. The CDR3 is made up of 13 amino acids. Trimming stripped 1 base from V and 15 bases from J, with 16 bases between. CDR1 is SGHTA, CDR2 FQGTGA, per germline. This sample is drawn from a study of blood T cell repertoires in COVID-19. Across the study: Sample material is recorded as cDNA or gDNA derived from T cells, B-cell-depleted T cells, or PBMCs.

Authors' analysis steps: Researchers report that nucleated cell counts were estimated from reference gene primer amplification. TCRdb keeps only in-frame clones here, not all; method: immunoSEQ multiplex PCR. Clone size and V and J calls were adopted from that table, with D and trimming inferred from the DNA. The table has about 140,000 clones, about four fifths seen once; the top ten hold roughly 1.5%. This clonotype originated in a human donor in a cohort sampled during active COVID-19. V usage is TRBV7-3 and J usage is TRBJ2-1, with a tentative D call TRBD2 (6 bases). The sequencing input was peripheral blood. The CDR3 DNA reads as TGTGCCAGCAGCTTAAATCCCTCGGACTATCCGTTCTTC. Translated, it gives CASSLNPSDYPFF.